This T cell receptor beta chain was identified in a study of response to subunit inactivated influenza vaccine. Each CDR3 protein gets one entry after TCRdb re-called the RT-PCR reads with MiXCR. The table lists a few hundred thousand distinct CDR3 sequences, 11% to 15% of them singletons. The material sequenced was PBMCs from blood, taken roughly 13 days after vaccination. The sequence came from a man aged 50 to 60 who received an inactivated influenza vaccine.

CDR3 sequence (DNA): TGCGCCAGCAGCCTATTGCCGGGGACGGCTAATGAGCAGTTCTTC. Translating it yields CASSLLPGTANEQFF. V usage is TRBV5-1 and J usage is TRBJ2-1; the D gene could be TRBD1 or TRBD2 (5 bases each). V dropped 4 bases and J dropped 7 bases, with 18 bases sitting between them. The CDR3 spans 15 residues. The germline V gene has CDR1 SGHRS and CDR2 YFSETQ.